This T cell receptor beta chain was recorded in a study of blood T cell repertoires in COVID-19. Assay: immunoSEQ multiplex PCR; the TCRdb copy retains only in-frame clones and omits some. This table holds some 300,000 clones, approximately 86% found once. This CDR3 region has 17 residues. Germline V CDR1 and CDR2: MDHEN, SYDVKM. V shed 1 base, J shed 8 bases, and the junction held 10 bases outside the gene matches. This clone was detected only a few times. Source material: peripheral blood. This TCR was sampled from a woman aged 50 to 60 with active or convalescent COVID-19. The chain combines TRBV28 with TRBJ1-4; TRBD1 agrees at 10 bases. The CDR3 nucleotides are TGTGCCAGCAGTTTATTTGCGGCCGGGACAGGGGTCGAAAAACTGTTTTTT. Its protein product is CASSLFAAGTGVEKLFF.